This is a list of T cell receptor beta chains from one sample in a study of shared clonotypes between healthy human individuals. The data were produced by immunoSEQ multiplex PCR, yet TCRdb's version contains in-frame clones alone and is incomplete. There are around 2,000,000 clones in the sample; under 95% occur only once, and more than 1.5% lies in the top ten. The sample was naive CD8+ T cells from PBMCs. The receptors here all came from a man aged 18-30 years in good health. Some clones in this sample may be carry-over from other donors' samples. CDR3s include the opening cysteine and the closing phenylalanine or tryptophan. D genes are given only for firm matches. Not every row has a clone size; where given, it reads once, few, many or a size class.

cdr3_nt,cdr3_aa,j_call,clone_size,cdr3_length,v_call,d_call
TGTGCCAGCGCTAGCCTTAGCCTCTACGAGCAGTACTTC,CASASLSLYEQYF,TRBJ2-7,NA,13,TRBV27,NA
TGCGCCAGCAGCAGGTCGGAGGGTGGGAAATTTTATGGCTACACCTTC,CASSRSEGGKFYGYTF,TRBJ1-2,NA,16,TRBV5-1,NA
TGTGCCAGCTCACCACCAGATAGCGGGAGGGCCTTCGAGACCCAGTACTTC,CASSPPDSGRAFETQYF,TRBJ2-5,NA,17,TRBV18,TRBD2
TGTGCCAGCAGCTTAGCAAGGACAGCCCTCGAGCAGTACTTC,CASSLARTALEQYF,TRBJ2-7,NA,14,TRBV7-8,NA
TGCGCCAGCAGCCAAGTAGGCCCCTCATATGGCTACACCTTC,CASSQVGPSYGYTF,TRBJ1-2,NA,14,TRBV4-1,NA
TGTGCCACCAGCAGAGCTAGAGCGACGGCCGGGGAGCTGTTTTTT,CATSRARATAGELFF,TRBJ2-2,NA,15,TRBV15,NA
TGTGCCAGCTCACCACCGACCGTCGGACGGCGGGACCAAGAGACCCAGTACTTC,CASSPPTVGRRDQETQYF,TRBJ2-5,NA,18,TRBV18,NA
TGTGCCAGCAGTTTATTGACCGCCCGAGGGGTCACTGAAGCTTTCTTT,CASSLLTARGVTEAFF,TRBJ1-1,NA,16,TRBV27,NA
TGCGCCAGCAGCTTGAAGCTGAGTACAGATACGCAGTATTTT,CASSLKLSTDTQYF,TRBJ2-3,NA,14,TRBV5-1,NA
TGTGCCAGCAGCTTAAGTGGGAATCTGTACGAGCAGTACTTC,CASSLSGNLYEQYF,TRBJ2-7,NA,14,TRBV11-2,NA
TGCGCCAGCAGCCAAGGACTAGCAGCGGCTCGTACGCAGTATTTT,CASSQGLAAARTQYF,TRBJ2-3,NA,15,TRBV4-3,TRBD2
TGTGCCAGCAGTTTATTGGGGAGCTCCTACAATGAGCAGTTCTTC,CASSLLGSSYNEQFF,TRBJ2-1,NA,15,TRBV27,NA
TGTGCCAGCAGCGTAGATCCGGGACAGAACTCCTACGAGCAGTACTTC,CASSVDPGQNSYEQYF,TRBJ2-7,NA,16,TRBV9,TRBD1
TGTGCCAGTAGTATTTTCGGGGGCACTGAAGCTTTCTTT,CASSIFGGTEAFF,TRBJ1-1,NA,13,TRBV19,NA
TGCGCCAGCACTCCTGAGGGAGCGGGAGGTGGGCTCAATGAGCAGTTCTTC,CASTPEGAGGGLNEQFF,TRBJ2-1,NA,17,TRBV5-1,TRBD2
TGTGCCAGCAGTGAAAACCGGGCCAACTCTGGAAACACCATATATTTT,CASSENRANSGNTIYF,TRBJ1-3,once,16,TRBV6-1,NA
TGTGCCAGCAGTTTATTGGGGGTTGTAGATACGCAGTATTTT,CASSLLGVVDTQYF,TRBJ2-3,NA,14,TRBV28,NA
TGTGCCAGCAGTCCTCGGGAGGGGGCTTACTATGGCTACACCTTC,CASSPREGAYYGYTF,TRBJ1-2,NA,15,TRBV27,TRBD1
TGCGCCAGCAGCCAACGGGGTGAAGGGAGAAGCACCGGGGAGCTGTTTTTT,CASSQRGEGRSTGELFF,TRBJ2-2,NA,17,TRBV4-1,NA
TGTGCCAGCAGGCTTAGACAGGGGGCGCTGGCTGAAGCTTTCTTT,CASRLRQGALAEAFF,TRBJ1-1,NA,15,TRBV6-6,TRBD1
TGTGCCAGCAGTCCCCACGGGTCCTACGAGCAGTACTTC,CASSPHGSYEQYF,TRBJ2-7,NA,13,TRBV27,NA
TGTGCCAGCAGTTTATCCTATGGCTACACCTTC,CASSLSYGYTF,TRBJ1-2,NA,11,TRBV28,NA
TGCGCCAGCAGCTTGGCCAGGGCTAGCGGGTTTTACACCGGGGAGCTGTTTTTT,CASSLARASGFYTGELFF,TRBJ2-2,NA,18,TRBV5-1,TRBD2
TGTGCCAGCAGTTGGTCAGGGGGGGGCAATCAGCCCCAGCATTTT,CASSWSGGGNQPQHF,TRBJ1-5,NA,15,TRBV27,TRBD1
TGCGCCAGCAGCTCCGCACCGGGACAGGGATTCTACGGGCACTACGAGCAGTACTTC,CASSSAPGQGFYGHYEQYF,TRBJ2-7,once,19,TRBV5-1,TRBD1
TGTGCCAGCAGCTTAAGGGGGGTCGAGCAGTACTTC,CASSLRGVEQYF,TRBJ2-7,NA,12,TRBV7-9,NA
TGTGCCAGCAGCTTATACCGGGACTATACCCATGAGCAGTTCTTC,CASSLYRDYTHEQFF,TRBJ2-1,NA,15,TRBV5-5,TRBD2
TGTGCCAGCAGCGTAAGCGGGAATGGCTACAATGAGCAGTTCTTC,CASSVSGNGYNEQFF,TRBJ2-1,NA,15,TRBV9,TRBD2
TGTGCCTGGAGTCGGGCTGTTGCCTACGAGCAGTACTTC,CAWSRAVAYEQYF,TRBJ2-7,NA,13,TRBV30,NA
TGCGCCAGCAGCCCTGCATTGGGAGAGACCCAGTACTTC,CASSPALGETQYF,TRBJ2-5,NA,13,TRBV5-1,NA
TGTGCCAGCAGCTTTAAGTCTATGCCGAACTACGAGCAGTACTTC,CASSFKSMPNYEQYF,TRBJ2-7,NA,15,TRBV11-2,NA
TGTGCCAGCAGAACAGGTATTCTCCAGCAGAACACTGAAGCTTTCTTT,CASRTGILQQNTEAFF,TRBJ1-1,few,16,TRBV28,NA
TGTGCCAGCAGTTCACTCTACGGAGGCGAAAAACTGTTTTTT,CASSSLYGGEKLFF,TRBJ1-4,few,14,TRBV27,NA
TGTGCCAGCAGCAGACCCGTAACCTGGGGTATCTACGAGCAGTACTTC,CASSRPVTWGIYEQYF,TRBJ2-7,NA,16,TRBV13,NA
TGTGCCAGCAGTACGGGGAATGGTGTCGATGAGCAGTTCTTC,CASSTGNGVDEQFF,TRBJ2-1,NA,14,TRBV6-5,NA
TGTGCCAGCAGCTTCTCCCGGGACACGAGCTACAATGAGCAGTTCTTC,CASSFSRDTSYNEQFF,TRBJ2-1,NA,16,TRBV5-5,NA
TGTGCCAGCAGTGACCGGGTCGAAGCTTTCTTT,CASSDRVEAFF,TRBJ1-1,NA,11,TRBV6-1,NA
TGTGCCAGCAGCTTGGGGCAGGGGACATACAATGAGCAGTTCTTC,CASSLGQGTYNEQFF,TRBJ2-1,NA,15,TRBV5-6,NA
TGTGCCAGGGGGACAGCCTCTTGGGGGGAGCAGTACTTC,CARGTASWGEQYF,TRBJ2-7,NA,13,TRBV2,TRBD1
TGTGCCAGCAGACCCCCGCGAACTAGCGGGAGGAGTGAGACCCAGTACTTC,CASRPPRTSGRSETQYF,TRBJ2-5,NA,17,TRBV7-8,TRBD2
TGTGCCAGCAGCTTAGGTCGGGGCTACGAGCAGTACTTC,CASSLGRGYEQYF,TRBJ2-7,NA,13,TRBV7-6,NA
TGTGCCAGTAGTATACAAGGCGTCTTCATGAACACTGAAGCTTTCTTT,CASSIQGVFMNTEAFF,TRBJ1-1,NA,16,TRBV19,NA
TGTGCCAGCAGCTTAGGAAGGGCTTACGAGCAGTACTTC,CASSLGRAYEQYF,TRBJ2-7,once,13,TRBV13,NA
TGTGCCAGCAGTTTGCAGGGGGCGGGCACTGAAGCTTTCTTT,CASSLQGAGTEAFF,TRBJ1-1,NA,14,TRBV27,TRBD1
TGTGCCAGCAGTGAAGCCATTTTTTCGGGGGACACAGATACGCAGTATTTT,CASSEAIFSGDTDTQYF,TRBJ2-3,NA,17,TRBV2,NA
TGTGCCAGTAGTCCCTGGGAGGGGGCGCACAATCAGCCCCAGCATTTT,CASSPWEGAHNQPQHF,TRBJ1-5,once,16,TRBV19,TRBD1
TGTGCCAGCAGTCAGGGTATCAATCAGCCCCAGCATTTT,CASSQGINQPQHF,TRBJ1-5,NA,13,TRBV28,NA
TGTGCCAGCAGCTTAGCGATTGGAGGGTTGAAGGGCTACACCTTC,CASSLAIGGLKGYTF,TRBJ1-2,NA,15,TRBV7-9,NA
TGTGCCAGCAGCGCAGCATGGTCGGCGGGAGGCTCCTACGAGCAGTACTTC,CASSAAWSAGGSYEQYF,TRBJ2-7,NA,17,TRBV9,TRBD2
TGCGCCAGGGATTCATGCAGGGGCCACGAGCAGTACTTC,CARDSCRGHEQYF,TRBJ2-7,once,13,TRBV23-1,NA
TGCGCCAGCAGCTTGCGTCAGTCGCAGGCGCCCCGGAATGAGCAGTTCTTC,CASSLRQSQAPRNEQFF,TRBJ2-1,NA,17,TRBV5-1,NA